This T cell receptor (beta chain) was documented in a study of T cell changes during pregnancy in multiple sclerosis. TCRdb keeps only in-frame clones here, not all; method: immunoSEQ multiplex PCR. The repertoire includes roughly 84,000 clones, around 95% of them detected once, and about 1.3% sits in the top ten. Germline V gene lookup returns CDR1 SGHNT and CDR2 YYREEE (reference sequence). The V gene end was trimmed by 2 bases and the J gene end by 2 bases; junction bases not matched to a gene: 3. The CDR3 spans 14 residues. This specimen consisted of peripheral blood, obtained in the third trimester of pregnancy. The rearrangement uses TRBV5-4 and TRBJ2-7; 8 bases match TRBD1. The clonotype originates from a female donor in good health, enrolled as a control in a pregnancy study. The CDR3 region has the DNA TGTGCCAGCAGCTTCGGGACAGGTACCTACGAGCAGTACTTC. The encoded protein is CASSFGTGTYEQYF.